The 21 T cell receptor beta chains listed next were all sequenced from one sample in a study of T cell changes during pregnancy in multiple sclerosis (dated 2019 in TCRdb). The receptor library was made with the immunoSEQ multiplex PCR assay. TCRdb carries this immuneACCESS record with in-frame sequences only. Its versions omit some clonotypes, under half of them owing to an unresolved V gene in the studies checked, with the rest unexplained. The table for this sample lists around 34,000 clones; approximately 87% of them were counted only once. Roughly 4.5% of the sample is in the top ten clones. The specimen comprised CD8+ T cells from peripheral blood mononuclear cells, sampled after pregnancy. These receptors were collected from a female donor with multiple sclerosis, enrolled in a pregnancy study.

V is TRBV13 and J is TRBJ2-7, with TRBD1 as a possible D gene (5 bases). The V and J ends lost 5 bases and 2 bases respectively, with 13 bases between them. This CDR3 contains 14 residues. Germline values: CDR1 PRHDT, CDR2 FYEKMQ (reference sequence). The CDR3 loop is CASSPGPDPYEQYF. Written as DNA, the CDR3 is TGTGCCAGCAGCCCAGGGCCCGACCCCTACGAGCAGTACTTC.

The V call is TRBV10-3, the J call TRBJ2-7; the match to TRBD1 covers 10 bases. Germline V CDR1 and CDR2: ENHRY, SYGVKD. The CDR3 contains 14 residues. Unmatched junction bases numbered 6, after V lost 3 bases and J lost 7 bases. The CDR3 DNA follows: TGTGCCATCAGTGACTCGACAGGGGGCGGGGAGCAGTACTTC. It translates to CAISDSTGGGEQYF.

This chain links TRBV6-1 with TRBJ1-5; 8 nucleotides agree with TRBD1. The trim removed 3 bases at V and 3 bases at J, leaving 4 bases unmatched. The CDR3 totals 15 residues. Per the germline V gene, CDR1 is MNHNS and CDR2 is SASEGT. The CDR3 region has the DNA TGTGCCAGCAGTGAGGTGACAGGGGCCAATCAGCCCCAGCATTTT. This gives the protein CASSEVTGANQPQHF.

The V and J genes are TRBV6-5 and TRBJ2-7; 7 bases line up with TRBD1. This CDR3 has 14 amino acids. Trimming cost V 5 bases and J 3 bases; bases outside gene matches: 7. Germline lookup yields CDR1 MNHEY and CDR2 SVGAGI. The CDR3 region is CASSTGQEVYEQYF. The CDR3 nucleotides read TGTGCCAGCAGTACTGGACAGGAGGTCTACGAGCAGTACTTC.

The chain employs TRBV15 and TRBJ2-3; 7 bases agree with TRBD2. The length of the CDR3 is 16 residues. V shed 0 bases, J shed 4 bases, and the junction held 7 bases outside the gene matches. Germline assignment: CDR1 LNHNV and CDR2 YYDKDF (reference sequence). CDR3 region: CATSRETGRGPDTQYF. The CDR3 DNA reads TGTGCCACCAGCAGAGAAACGGGGAGGGGTCCAGATACGCAGTATTTT.

This rearrangement joins TRBV9 to TRBJ1-2, with D hard to call. CDR1 and CDR2 (germline): SGDLS, YYNGEE. The V gene lost 2 bases and the J gene lost 4 bases, with 15 bases spanning the gap. The CDR3 extends over 15 amino acids. The CDR3 DNA reads as TGTGCCAGCAGCGTGGGCACACGGGATATCTATGGCTACACCTTC. Translation: CASSVGTRDIYGYTF.

CDR3 amino acids: CASSKTGGEETQYF. CDR3 sequence (DNA): TGTGCCAGCAGCAAAACAGGGGGTGAGGAGACCCAGTACTTC. This chain connects TRBV7-7 to TRBJ2-5; 8 bases are shared with TRBD1. The germline CDR1 and CDR2 sequences are SSHAT and FNYEAQ (reference sequence). The CDR3 has 14 residues. After removal of 5 bases from V and 5 bases from J, the junction contained 7 bases not matched to a gene.

V and J are TRBV7-5 and TRBJ1-5; the D segment call TRBD1 is taken from the table without a DNA check. TRBV7-5 is termed a pseudogene. The CDR3 covers 14 residues. CDR3 region: CDLKQGPDNQPQHF. CDR3 coding DNA: TGTGACTTGAAACAGGGGCCTGACAATCAGCCCCAGCATTTT.

This chain uses TRBV5-1 with TRBJ2-4; 8 bases line up with TRBD2. The CDR3 has 14 amino acids. Trimming cost V 4 bases and J 14 bases; bases outside gene matches: 14. From germline, CDR1 is SGHRS and CDR2 YFSETQ. CDR3 loop: CASSPGGGQGVEYF. CDR3 in DNA: TGCGCCAGCAGCCCGGGGGGGGGTCAGGGAGTGGAGTACTTC.

The V gene is TRBV19, the J gene TRBJ1-1, with 7 bases matching TRBD1. J lost 0 bases, V lost 4 bases, and 5 bases had no gene match. This CDR3 has 15 residues. Germline V gene lookup returns CDR1 LNHDA and CDR2 SQIVND (reference sequence). DNA of the CDR3: TGTGCCAGTAGTACCTTCAGGGGGGTGAACACTGAAGCTTTCTTT. Its protein product is CASSTFRGVNTEAFF.

The chain uses TRBV11-1 and TRBJ1-1, with D perhaps matching TRBD1 (5 bases). Trimming pared 5 bases from V and 8 bases from J, leaving 9 bases between. The CDR3 covers 11 residues. The germline V gene has CDR1 SGHAT and CDR2 FQDESV (reference sequence). CDR3 protein: CASSGATEAFF. The CDR3 DNA sequence: TGTGCCAGCAGCGGGGCAACAGAAGCTTTCTTT. The whole variable domain, filled in from reference TRBV11-1 and TRBJ1-1, reads EAEVAQSPRYKITEKSQAVAFWCDPISGHATLYWYRQILGQGPELLVQFQDESVVDDSQLPKDRFSAERLKGVDSTLKIQPAELGDSAMYLCASSGATEAFFGQGTRLTVV.

CDR3 region: CASSLDRGAGNTIYF. The CDR3 region has the DNA TGTGCCAGCAGCTTAGATCGGGGGGCAGGAAACACCATATATTTT. The genes are TRBV11-2 and TRBJ1-3, with D perhaps matching TRBD1 (6 bases). The CDR3 totals 15 residues. Germline CDR1 reads SGHAT; CDR2 reads FQNNGV. V dropped 0 bases and J dropped 4 bases, with 10 bases sitting between them.

The CDR3 is CASRMDRAGYNEQFF. The CDR3 region has the DNA TGTGCCAGCAGGATGGACAGGGCAGGCTACAATGAGCAGTTCTTC. The genes are TRBV6-1 and TRBJ2-1, with 8 nucleotides matching TRBD1. The CDR3 consists of 15 residues. The V and J ends lost 6 bases and 3 bases, in that order; junction bases with no gene match: 7. Looked up from germline, CDR1 is MNHNS and CDR2 is SASEGT.

V and J are TRBV19 and TRBJ2-5, with TRBD2 identical over 11 bases. The V gene's germline CDR1 is LNHDA and CDR2 SQIVND (reference sequence). CDR3 length: 15 amino acids. V lost 4 bases, J lost 5 bases, and 6 bases stayed unmatched. Written as DNA, the CDR3 is TGTGCCAGTAGTACGGGACTAGCGGTGAGGGAGACCCAGTACTTC. This gives the protein CASSTGLAVRETQYF.

The chain combines TRBV13 with TRBJ2-7; tentatively, D is TRBD2 (5 bases). The V gene's germline CDR1 is PRHDT and CDR2 FYEKMQ (reference sequence). There are 14 residues in the CDR3. V shed 4 bases and J shed 6 bases, with 16 bases lying between them. The CDR3: CASSSPLKRREQYF. The CDR3, as DNA: TGTGCCAGCAGCTCACCTCTCAAGCGGCGCGAGCAGTACTTC.

The CDR3: CASSQDPSGGNEQFF. In DNA, the CDR3 is TGCGCCAGCAGCCAAGACCCTAGCGGGGGAAATGAGCAGTTCTTC. The V call is TRBV4-3, the J call TRBJ2-1; 10 bases fit TRBD2. The J segment lost 7 bases and the V segment lost 0 bases, leaving 3 bases of the junction unmatched. CDR1 is LGHNA and CDR2 is YSLEER in the germline V gene. The CDR3 is 15 residues long.

The rearrangement uses TRBV4-2 and TRBJ2-1, with TRBD2 identical over 14 bases. This CDR3 comprises 16 residues. V lost 0 bases, J lost 8 bases, and 3 bases stayed unmatched. Germline CDR1 LGHNA, CDR2 YNFKEQ. CDR3 sequence: CASSQEGLAGGHEQFF. CDR3 in DNA: TGTGCCAGCAGCCAAGAAGGACTAGCGGGGGGCCATGAGCAGTTCTTC.

The chain carries TRBV7-3 and TRBJ2-6; D is ambiguous. Germline V gene sequence: CDR1 SGHTA, CDR2 FQGTGA. This CDR3 has 14 residues. The germline V and J ends were trimmed by 5 bases and 3 bases, with 8 bases remaining between them. The CDR3 nucleotides are TGTGCCAGCAGCCCGAGAGATGGGGCCAACGTCCTGACTTTC. It translates to CASSPRDGANVLTF. Filled out from reference TRBV7-3 and TRBJ2-6, the complete variable domain reads GAGVSQTPSNKVTEKGKYVELRCDPISGHTALYWYRQSLGQGPEFLIYFQGTGAADDSGLPNDRFFAVRPEGSVSTLKIQRTERGDSAVYLCASSPRDGANVLTFGAGSRLTVL.

The V call is TRBV13, the J call TRBJ1-4; TRBD1 might be the D (5 bases). The length of the CDR3 is 12 residues. V was trimmed by 6 bases and J by 6 bases, leaving 8 bases between them. Germline loops: CDR1 PRHDT, CDR2 FYEKMQ (reference sequence). The CDR3 reads CASRTGDEKLFF. The CDR3 nucleotides read TGTGCCAGCAGGACGGGGGATGAAAAACTGTTTTTT.

This chain connects TRBV5-4 to TRBJ2-7; 8 bases align to TRBD1. The CDR3 contains 14 residues. The V segment lost 4 bases and the J segment 0 bases; nucleotides outside the gene matches: 3. Germline CDR1 SGHNT, CDR2 YYREEE (reference sequence). CDR3: CASSLGQGSYEQYF. The DNA of the CDR3 is TGTGCCAGCAGCCTAGGACAGGGCTCCTACGAGCAGTACTTC.

V usage is TRBV27 and J usage is TRBJ1-2; D is unclear. The V gene lost 3 bases and the J gene lost 8 bases, with 16 bases spanning the gap. The germline V gene has CDR1 MNHEY and CDR2 SMNVEV (reference sequence). The CDR3 is 14 residues long. This CDR3 is CASSLGRNSGGYTF. In DNA, the CDR3 is TGTGCCAGCAGTTTGGGTCGTAACAGCGGAGGCTACACCTTC.